This T cell receptor beta chain was recorded in a study of T cells after yellow fever vaccination (dated by TCRdb to the late 2010s). Turning to the overall study: The SMART-Seq v4 Ultra Low Input RNA kit was used to prepare libraries from fractions with low cell numbers. To track T-cell clones before and after primary and booster YFV17D yellow fever vaccination, bulk TCR alpha and beta repertoires were sequenced longitudinally. Two healthy male donors, one aged 18 to 30 and one aged 30 to 40 years, made up the cohort. Blood was drawn at multiple timepoints before and after primary and secondary immunization, with bulk PBMC replicates and cell subsets isolated. Overall study results and their limits: Compared with the primary T-cell response, the secondary T-cell response was faster but weaker, reaching its peak on day 5 rather than on day 15. A small fraction of clonotypes showed up in both the CD4 and CD8 compartments, probably as a result of convergent recombination. Because abundant contaminating clonotypes from the bulk population could be contained in FACS-sorted repertoires, computational filtering was required. Because the study included only a couple of donors, the extent to which the findings can be generalized is limited. After the booster, most clones that had expanded after primary vaccination were detected again (approximately 95% of CD4 and around nine tenths of CD8), suggesting broad maintenance of memory.

Comment on this clonotype: It lacks a known antigen. No base quality information exists; no much larger clone differs at one position.

TCRdb shows the sequencer as Illumina NovaSeq 6000. TCR cDNA was made using 5'RACE template switching, a step that added a universal primer site and unique molecular identifiers. Priming of cDNA synthesis was performed from both the TCR alpha and TCR beta constant segments. Libraries were amplified in two PCR steps, with sample barcodes and sequencing adapters added in the second step. Sequencing of libraries was done on Illumina HiSeq 2500 (2x100 bp) or NovaSeq (2x150 bp). As for the original processing: Demultiplexing of reads and collapsing into UMI consensus sequences were performed with MIGEC, and V(D)J alignment was carried out with MiXCR. Vaccine-responding clonotypes were defined with edgeR using replicate PBMC samples, requiring FDR below 0.01 and a log2 fold change above 5 up to day 15. Bulk clonotypes were assigned CD4 or CD8 identity according to which sequenced CD4 or CD8 repertoire held them at higher abundance. Through fastp at Q25 and MiXCR, TCRdb rebuilt clones from the public reads, retaining in-frame beta chains. Every distinct CDR3 protein forms one entry, paired with its most common genes and DNA. The V and J calls follow TCRdb's processing rather than the paper's. Present in this sample are about 320,000 distinct CDR3 sequences, under 15% of which were seen just once. The ten largest clones take up 3.2% of the sample.

The sample's treatment or condition label is to be understood as: live attenuated yellow fever vaccine strain. A standard Ficoll-Paque protocol was used to isolate PBMCs from peripheral blood. CD4 and CD8 T-cell fractions were isolated with Dynabeads CD4 and CD8 positive selection kits. RNA was extracted with TriZol from bulk PBMCs, CD4 and CD8 fractions, and dextramer-positive and dextramer-negative fractions. The junction shows trimming of 2 bases on V and 7 bases on J, plus 17 bases between the germline ends. For CDR1 and CDR2, the germline V gene lists SGHTA and FQGNSA. The CDR3 goes from the cysteine to the phenylalanine over 16 residues. Only the CDR3 DNA stays, 48 bases, in frame from base 1.

This TCR came from a man aged 18-30 years who received the YFV17D yellow fever vaccine. Source: CD4+ T cells sorted from PBMCs, taken 15 days after the yellow fever booster vaccination. The receptor chain draws on TRBV7-2 and TRBJ2-2; confidence is insufficient to name the D gene. The DNA sequence is given as TGTGCCAGCAGCTTATCTGGCGTGTACGTAGGCGGGGAGCTGTTTTTT. This is translated as CASSLSGVYVGGELFF.